Following are 7 T cell receptor beta chains from one sample sequenced in a study of vaccination effects on CD4 cells after COVID-19. TCRdb's table, derived via immunoSEQ multiplex PCR, lists solely in-frame clones and lacks some. The top ten hold about 15% of the sample, which has about 27,000 clones, 70% to 80% seen once. Sequencing followed a ViraFEST assay step that expanded antigen-specific CD4+ T cells with viral peptide pools. A 10-day culture period preceded the isolation of CD4+ T cells. PCR showed that the person got SARS-CoV-2 infection at some point between March and December 2020. Their antigens are not known. Sample: CD4+ T cells from PBMCs cultured with HCoV-NL63 spike peptides, taken before COVID-19 vaccination. All receptors come from a human donor who had a prior SARS-CoV-2 infection.

V usage is TRBV4-3 and J usage is TRBJ1-5, with D perhaps matching TRBD1 (5 bases). CDR1 is LGHNA and CDR2 is YSLEER in the germline V gene. The CDR3 runs 18 residues. The germline V and J ends were trimmed by 2 bases and 2 bases, with 19 bases remaining between them. This chain's CDR3 is CASSQWLRNRGGNQPQHF. In DNA, the CDR3 is TGCGCCAGCAGCCAATGGTTGAGGAATAGGGGAGGCAATCAGCCCCAGCATTTT.

The chain employs TRBV6-2 or TRBV6-3 and TRBJ1-5; no firm D call. V was pared by 0 bases and J by 6 bases, with 18 bases between. The CDR3 spans 17 residues. Germline CDR1 reads MNHEY; CDR2 reads SVGEGT. The CDR3 region has the DNA TGTGCCAGCAGTTACTCGACGGGTCAGGCCAGCCGTCAGCCCCAGCATTTT. Translating it yields CASSYSTGQASRQPQHF.

The V and J genes are TRBV19 and TRBJ1-2, with a tentative D call TRBD1 (6 bases). The CDR3 extends over 14 amino acids. The germline CDR1 and CDR2 sequences are LNHDA and SQIVND (reference sequence). V was trimmed by 6 bases and J by 6 bases, leaving 17 bases between them. The CDR3 reads CASRKTGVIHGYTF. In nucleotides, the CDR3 is TGTGCCAGTAGGAAGACAGGAGTAATCCATGGCTACACCTTC. The whole variable domain, filled in from reference TRBV19 and TRBJ1-2, reads DGGITQSPKYLFRKEGQNVTLSCEQNLNHDAMYWYRQDPGQGLRLIYYSQIVNDFQKGDIAEGYSVSREKKESFPLTVTSAQKNPTAFYLCASRKTGVIHGYTFGSGTRLTVV.

The J gene is TRBJ1-4, the V gene TRBV7-9; D ambiguous. The CDR3 consists of 16 residues. Trimming shortened V by 5 bases and J by 4 bases, and 17 bases separated the two germline ends. Germline CDR1 and CDR2: SEHNR and FQNEAQ (reference sequence). The CDR3 DNA sequence: TGTGCCAGCAGCCACCCCTCCGGGCAGGATAATGAAAAACTGTTTTTT. This sequence encodes CASSHPSGQDNEKLFF.

This clone was seen a few times. The chain employs TRBV11-1 and TRBJ2-1; 9 positions agree with TRBD1. The CDR3 extends over 16 amino acids. The germline gives CDR1 SGHAT, CDR2 FQDESV (reference sequence). Germline trimming cut 5 bases from V and 6 bases from J; bases unmatched to any gene: 11. The chain's CDR3 is CASSVTGGAGVNEQFF. In DNA form, the CDR3 reads TGTGCCAGCAGCGTAACAGGGGGCGCGGGGGTCAATGAGCAGTTCTTC.

This clone has just a few counts. The rearrangement joins TRBV5-4 to TRBJ2-7, with TRBD1 matching 7 bases. V lost 4 bases to trimming and J lost 1 base; unmatched junction nucleotides: 8. The CDR3 is made up of 15 amino acids. Germline CDR1 SGHNT, CDR2 YYREEE (reference sequence). DNA of the CDR3: TGTGCCAGCAGCGTGGCCTTGGGACAGTCCTACGAGCAGTACTTC. This gives the protein CASSVALGQSYEQYF.

To note about this clone: Relative to the germline gene, one junction end is altered; a read error may explain this. The chain couples TRBV14 to TRBJ2-7; D gene uncertain. Germline CDR1 is SGHDN and CDR2 is FVKESK. This CDR3 region has 8 residues. The CDR3 region is CASRKTDF. CDR3 coding DNA: TGTGCCAGCCGAAAGACCGATTTC.